This TCR beta chain stems from a study of blood T cell repertoires in COVID-19. There are 16 residues in the CDR3. Germline V lookup: CDR1 SGHDT, CDR2 YYEEEE. V shed 3 bases, J shed 0 bases, and the junction held 3 bases outside the gene matches. Seattle researchers signed up patients amid active infection and tracked them longitudinally. This clone was seen just once. The repertoire was sequenced with immunoSEQ multiplex PCR; TCRdb's copy has only in-frame clones and lacks some. The table lists approximately 290,000 clones, 65% to 85% of them singletons. The sample was peripheral blood. The chain carries TRBV5-6 and TRBJ2-5; 12 nucleotides line up with TRBD2. The receptor was derived from a person aged 70 to 85 with COVID-19, enrolled during active disease. CDR3 nucleotides: TGTGCCAGCAGCTCAAGACTAGCGGGGGACCAAGAGACCCAGTACTTC. Its translation is CASSSRLAGDQETQYF.